This T cell receptor beta chain was recovered during a study of T cell therapy after organ transplantation. Across the whole study: Expansion used a peptide pool of 30 HLA class I and II CMV epitopes.

Notes on the study in general: Nonresponder repertoires showed strong pretherapy expansions, barely changing post-therapy.

Assay used: immunoSEQ multiplex PCR; TCRdb lists only in-frame clones, some missing. The sample has approximately 15,000 clones, around 86% seen once. This clone was seen just once. Its antigen remains unknown. Described time point: 20-29 weeks after completion of therapy. Germline trimming cut 3 bases from V and 4 bases from J; bases unmatched to any gene: 16. The CDR3 totals 18 residues. Germline V CDR1 and CDR2: MGHDK, SYGVNS. The receptor was derived from a human patient who had received a solid organ transplant and had CMV disease. Some of the T cells might come from the graft donor. The V call is TRBV25-1, the J call TRBJ2-5, with 8 bases identical to TRBD1. The source was CD8+ T cells from blood, collected after autologous CMV-specific T cell therapy. This chain's CDR3 is CASSDPISTGVTGETQYF. The CDR3 DNA follows: TGTGCCAGCAGTGATCCCATCTCGACAGGGGTAACGGGAGAGACCCAGTACTTC.